This T cell receptor (beta chain) was recorded in a study of blood T cell repertoires in COVID-19. The trim removed 0 bases at V and 10 bases at J, leaving 6 bases unmatched. CDR1 and CDR2 (germline): LGHNA, YSLEER. CDR3 size: 14 residues. This table comes from immunoSEQ multiplex PCR, and its TCRdb copy is limited to in-frame clones, with some not included. The sample yields roughly 500,000 clones, over 75% seen once. Sample: peripheral blood. The receptor comes from a human donor in a cohort sampled during active COVID-19. The chain is built from TRBV4-3 and TRBJ1-1; 9 bases are shared with TRBD1. CDR3 in amino acids: CASSQERGQGRAFF. CDR3 nucleotide sequence: TGCGCCAGCAGCCAAGAAAGAGGACAGGGGAGAGCTTTCTTT.